This TCR beta chain was profiled in a study of T cell responses to AZD1222 COVID-19 vaccine. Study in general: Investigators merged groups given second doses at roughly 4 or roughly 12 weeks. Findings and caveats of the study: Two AZD1222 administrations were followed by greater Spike-specific TCR breadth and depth. Spike-spanning, vaccine-associated CD4 TCRs were dominant at 160-218 and 743-854. The number of AZD1222 recipients seropositive at baseline was only five or six.

Clones were read by immunoSEQ multiplex PCR, and TCRdb kept only the in-frame ones, dropping some. Here the sample spans about 110,000 clones, roughly nine tenths being singletons. Concerning this clone itself: The antigen is not known.

From germline, CDR1 is MNHEY and CDR2 SVGAGI. V trimming: 8 bases; J trimming: 0 bases; junction bases outside the gene matches: 7. This CDR3 has 14 residues. The rearrangement links TRBV6-5 to TRBJ2-7, with 7 positions matching TRBD1. The sequences come from peripheral blood, collected on day 0 of AZD1222 vaccination. The source of this sequence is an adult in good health. CDR3 sequence (DNA): TGTGCCAGCCCCAGACAGGGTGGCTCCTACGAGCAGTACTTC. Encoded protein: CASPRQGGSYEQYF.